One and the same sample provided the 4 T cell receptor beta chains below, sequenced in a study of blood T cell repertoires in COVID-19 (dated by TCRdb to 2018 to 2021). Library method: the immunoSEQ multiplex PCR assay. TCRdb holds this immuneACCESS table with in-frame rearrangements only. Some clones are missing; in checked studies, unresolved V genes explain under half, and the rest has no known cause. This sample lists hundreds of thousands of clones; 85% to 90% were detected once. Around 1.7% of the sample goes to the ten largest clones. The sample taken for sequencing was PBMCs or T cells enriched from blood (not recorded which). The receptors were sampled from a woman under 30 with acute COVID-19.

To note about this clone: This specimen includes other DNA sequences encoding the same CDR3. The CDR3 reads CASSYGRNTEAFF. CDR3 coding DNA: TGTGCCAGCAGTTACGGGCGGAACACTGAAGCTTTCTTT. The chain links TRBV6-5 to TRBJ1-1; D ambiguous. The CDR3 totals 13 residues. Germline-derived CDR1 and CDR2 are MNHEY and SVGAGI. The germline V and J ends were trimmed by 2 bases and 1 base, with 5 bases remaining between them.

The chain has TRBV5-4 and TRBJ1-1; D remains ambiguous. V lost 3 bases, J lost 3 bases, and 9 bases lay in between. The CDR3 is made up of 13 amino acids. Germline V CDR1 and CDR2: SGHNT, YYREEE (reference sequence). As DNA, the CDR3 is TGTGCCAGCAGCTCGCTACAGCACACTGAAGCTTTCTTT. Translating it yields CASSSLQHTEAFF.

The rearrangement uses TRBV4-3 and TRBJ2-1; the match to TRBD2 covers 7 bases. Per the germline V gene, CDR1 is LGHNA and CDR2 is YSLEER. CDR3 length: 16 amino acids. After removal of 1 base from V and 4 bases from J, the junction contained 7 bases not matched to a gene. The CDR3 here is CASSQGGGGLYNEQFF. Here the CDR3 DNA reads TGCGCCAGCAGCCAAGGGGGGGGAGGGCTTTACAATGAGCAGTTCTTC.

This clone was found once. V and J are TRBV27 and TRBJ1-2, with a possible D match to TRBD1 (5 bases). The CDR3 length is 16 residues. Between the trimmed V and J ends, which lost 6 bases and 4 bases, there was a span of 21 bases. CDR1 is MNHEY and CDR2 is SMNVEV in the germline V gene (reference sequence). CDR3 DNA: TGTGCCAGCAGAACGTCCCCGACCGCGGGGGGCTATGGCTACACCTTC. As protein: CASRTSPTAGGYGYTF.